The subject of this entry is one TCR beta chain. V lost 5 bases to trimming and J lost 1 base, with 16 bases between them. From germline, CDR1 is SGHTA and CDR2 FQGNSA. CDR3 length equals 16 residues. These data originate in a study of T-cell reconstitution after alpha-beta-depleted transplantation in children. Molecular barcoding with unique molecular identifiers was used for the TCRbeta library. TCRdb reprocessed the PCR reads via MiXCR and lists one record per CDR3 protein. Here the sample spans about 640,000 distinct CDR3 sequences, 16% being singletons. This sequence was found in a human donor who donated a stem cell graft to a child with acute myeloid leukemia. The source was PBMCs from the stem cell graft donor, collected from the stem cell graft. The J gene is TRBJ2-3, the V gene TRBV7-2, with D perhaps TRBD2 (6 bases). CDR3 in DNA: TGTGCCAGCAGCCCTCTTTGGGAGCGGGGCACAGATACGCAGTATTTT. This encodes CASSPLWERGTDTQYF.